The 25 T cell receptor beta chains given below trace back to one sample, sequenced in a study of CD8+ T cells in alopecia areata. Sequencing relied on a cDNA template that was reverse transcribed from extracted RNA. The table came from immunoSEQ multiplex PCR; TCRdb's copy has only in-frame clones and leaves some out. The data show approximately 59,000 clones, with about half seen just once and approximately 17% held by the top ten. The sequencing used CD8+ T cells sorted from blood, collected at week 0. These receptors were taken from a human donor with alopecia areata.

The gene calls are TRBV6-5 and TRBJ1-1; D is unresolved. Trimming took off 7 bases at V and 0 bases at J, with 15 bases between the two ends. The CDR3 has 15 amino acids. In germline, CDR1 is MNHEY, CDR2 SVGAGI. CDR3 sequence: CASIQDPFMNTEAFF. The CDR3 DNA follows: TGTGCCAGCATTCAGGACCCGTTCATGAACACTGAAGCTTTCTTT.

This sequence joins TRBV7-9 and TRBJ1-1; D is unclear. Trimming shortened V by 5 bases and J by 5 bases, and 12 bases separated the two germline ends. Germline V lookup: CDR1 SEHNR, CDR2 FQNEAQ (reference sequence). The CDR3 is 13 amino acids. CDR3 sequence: CASSPPRETEAFF. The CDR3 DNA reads TGTGCCAGCAGCCCCCCACGGGAAACTGAAGCTTTCTTT.

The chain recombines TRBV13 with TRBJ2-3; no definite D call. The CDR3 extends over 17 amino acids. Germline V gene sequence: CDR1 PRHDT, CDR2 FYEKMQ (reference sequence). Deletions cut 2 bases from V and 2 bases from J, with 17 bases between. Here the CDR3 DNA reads TGTGCCAGCAGCTTACCGTCTGCCGGACCCAACACAGATACGCAGTATTTT. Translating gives CASSLPSAGPNTDTQYF.

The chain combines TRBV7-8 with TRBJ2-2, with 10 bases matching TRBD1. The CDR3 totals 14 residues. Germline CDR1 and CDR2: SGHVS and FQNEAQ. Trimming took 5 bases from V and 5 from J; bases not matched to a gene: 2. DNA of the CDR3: TGTGCCAGCAGCCCGGACAGGGGGACCGGGGAGCTGTTTTTT. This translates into CASSPDRGTGELFF.

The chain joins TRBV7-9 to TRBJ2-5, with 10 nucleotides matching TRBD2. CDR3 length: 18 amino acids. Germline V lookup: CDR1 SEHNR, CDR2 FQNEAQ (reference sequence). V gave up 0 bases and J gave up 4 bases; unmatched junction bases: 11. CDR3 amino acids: CASSLARASGSGRETQYF. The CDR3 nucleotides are TGTGCCAGCAGCTTAGCGCGGGCTAGCGGGAGTGGTCGAGAGACCCAGTACTTC.

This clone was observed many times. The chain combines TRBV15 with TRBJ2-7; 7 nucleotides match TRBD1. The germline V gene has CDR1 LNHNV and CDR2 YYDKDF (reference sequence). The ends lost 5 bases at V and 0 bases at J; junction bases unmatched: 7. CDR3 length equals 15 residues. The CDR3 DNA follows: TGTGCCACCAGCGTAGGGGACAGCTACTCCTACGAGCAGTACTTC. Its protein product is CATSVGDSYSYEQYF.

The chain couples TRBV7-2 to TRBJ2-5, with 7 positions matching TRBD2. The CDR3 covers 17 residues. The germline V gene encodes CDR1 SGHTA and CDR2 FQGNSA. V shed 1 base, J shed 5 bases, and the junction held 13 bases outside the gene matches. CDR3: CASSLGYGGGPGETQYF. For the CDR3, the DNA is TGTGCCAGCAGCTTAGGATACGGGGGAGGGCCGGGGGAGACCCAGTACTTC.

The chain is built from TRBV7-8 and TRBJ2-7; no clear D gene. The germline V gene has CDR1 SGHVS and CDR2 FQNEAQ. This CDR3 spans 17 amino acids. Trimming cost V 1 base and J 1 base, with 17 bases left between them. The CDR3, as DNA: TGTGCCAGCAGCTTAGTACGTCCCCCCATGGGGTCCTACGAGCAGTACTTC. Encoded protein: CASSLVRPPMGSYEQYF.

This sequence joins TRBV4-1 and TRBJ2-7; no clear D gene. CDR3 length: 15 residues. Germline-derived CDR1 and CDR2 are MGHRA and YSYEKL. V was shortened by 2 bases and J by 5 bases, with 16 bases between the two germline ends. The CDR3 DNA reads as TGCGCCAGCAGCCAAAGGCCAAGGGATGGCGACGAGCAGTACTTC. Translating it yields CASSQRPRDGDEQYF.

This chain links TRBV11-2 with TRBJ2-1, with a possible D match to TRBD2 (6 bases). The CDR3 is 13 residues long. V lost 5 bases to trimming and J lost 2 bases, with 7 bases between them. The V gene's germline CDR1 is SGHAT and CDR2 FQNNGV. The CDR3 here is CASSRLAYNEQFF. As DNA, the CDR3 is TGTGCCAGCAGCCGACTAGCCTACAATGAGCAGTTCTTC.

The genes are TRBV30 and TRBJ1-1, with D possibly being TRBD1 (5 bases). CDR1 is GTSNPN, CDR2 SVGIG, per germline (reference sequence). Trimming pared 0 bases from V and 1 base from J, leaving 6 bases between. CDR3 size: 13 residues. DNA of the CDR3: TGTGCCTGGAGTGTAGGACAGAACACTGAAGCTTTCTTT. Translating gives CAWSVGQNTEAFF. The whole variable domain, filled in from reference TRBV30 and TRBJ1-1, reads SQTIHQWPATLVQPVGSPLSLECTVEGTSNPNLYWYRQAAGRGLQLLFYSVGIGQISSEVPQNLSASRPQDRQFILSSKKLLLSDSGFYLCAWSVGQNTEAFFGQGTRLTVV.

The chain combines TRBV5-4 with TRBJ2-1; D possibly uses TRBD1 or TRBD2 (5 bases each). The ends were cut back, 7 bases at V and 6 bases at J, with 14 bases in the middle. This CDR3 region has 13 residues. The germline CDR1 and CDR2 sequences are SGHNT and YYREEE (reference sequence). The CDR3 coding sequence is TGTGCCAGCGCCCCGGGGCGCCCCAATGAGCAGTTCTTC. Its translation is CASAPGRPNEQFF.

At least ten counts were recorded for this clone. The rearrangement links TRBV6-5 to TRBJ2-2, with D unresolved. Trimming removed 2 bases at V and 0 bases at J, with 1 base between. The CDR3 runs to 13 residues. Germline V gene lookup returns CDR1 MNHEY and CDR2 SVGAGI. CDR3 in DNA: TGTGCCAGCAGTTACCCGAACACCGGGGAGCTGTTTTTT. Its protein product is CASSYPNTGELFF.

Here the CDR3 reads CASSQDRDQPQHF. The CDR3, as DNA: TGCGCCAGCAGCCAAGATCGGGATCAGCCCCAGCATTTT. The genes are TRBV4-1 and TRBJ1-5; no clear D gene. The CDR3 is 13 amino acids. V shed 0 bases and J shed 5 bases, with 5 bases lying between them. Germline CDR1 MGHRA, CDR2 YSYEKL.

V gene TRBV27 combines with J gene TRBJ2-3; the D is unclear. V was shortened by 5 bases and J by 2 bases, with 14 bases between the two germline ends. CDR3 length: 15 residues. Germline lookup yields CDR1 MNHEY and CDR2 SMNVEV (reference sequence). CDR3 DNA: TGTGCCAGCAGTCCGGCGGCACTACTCACAGATACGCAGTATTTT. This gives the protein CASSPAALLTDTQYF.

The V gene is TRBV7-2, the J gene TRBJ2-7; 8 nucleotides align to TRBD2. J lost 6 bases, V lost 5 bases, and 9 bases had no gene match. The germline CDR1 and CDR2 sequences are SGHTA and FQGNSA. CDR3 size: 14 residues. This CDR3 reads CASSPYSGIAEQYF. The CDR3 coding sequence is TGTGCCAGCAGCCCATATAGCGGGATAGCCGAGCAGTACTTC.

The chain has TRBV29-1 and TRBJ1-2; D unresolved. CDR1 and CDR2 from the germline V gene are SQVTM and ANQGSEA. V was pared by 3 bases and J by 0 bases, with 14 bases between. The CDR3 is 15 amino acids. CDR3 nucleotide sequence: TGCAGCGTTGAGGTCTCGGCCAATTCTAACTATGGCTACACCTTC. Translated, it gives CSVEVSANSNYGYTF.

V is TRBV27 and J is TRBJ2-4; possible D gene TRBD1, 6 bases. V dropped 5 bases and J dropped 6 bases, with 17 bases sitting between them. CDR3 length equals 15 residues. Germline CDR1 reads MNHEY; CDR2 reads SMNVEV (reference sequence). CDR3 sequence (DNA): TGTGCCAGCAGTCAAAGACAGGACTGGGGAAACATTCAGTACTTC. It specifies CASSQRQDWGNIQYF.

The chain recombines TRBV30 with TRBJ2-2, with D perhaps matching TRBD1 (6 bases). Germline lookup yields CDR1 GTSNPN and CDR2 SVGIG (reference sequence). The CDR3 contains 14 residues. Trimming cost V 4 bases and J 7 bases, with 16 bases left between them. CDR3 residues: CAWTATGAGGELFF. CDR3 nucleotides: TGTGCCTGGACCGCGACAGGCGCCGGCGGGGAGCTGTTTTTT.

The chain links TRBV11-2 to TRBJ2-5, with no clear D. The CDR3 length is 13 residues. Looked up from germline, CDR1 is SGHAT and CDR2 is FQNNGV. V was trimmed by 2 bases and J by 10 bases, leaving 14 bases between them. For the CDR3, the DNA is TGTGCCAGCAGCTTATCCCCCCTGAAAAGCCAGTACTTC. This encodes CASSLSPLKSQYF.

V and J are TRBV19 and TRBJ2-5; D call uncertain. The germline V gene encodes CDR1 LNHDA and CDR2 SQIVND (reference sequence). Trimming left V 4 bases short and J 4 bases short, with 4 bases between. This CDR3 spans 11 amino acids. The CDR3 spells CASSKGETQYF. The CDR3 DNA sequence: TGTGCCAGTAGTAAGGGAGAGACCCAGTACTTC.

In DNA form, the CDR3 reads TGTGCCAGCAGCCCCGTGGCCGGGACAGGGGTCGAGCAGTACTTC. Translating it yields CASSPVAGTGVEQYF. V usage is TRBV7-9 and J usage is TRBJ2-7, with TRBD1 matching over 10 bases. The germline V gene encodes CDR1 SEHNR and CDR2 FQNEAQ (reference sequence). This CDR3 spans 15 amino acids. V was clipped by 5 bases and J by 6 bases; unmatched bases: 10.

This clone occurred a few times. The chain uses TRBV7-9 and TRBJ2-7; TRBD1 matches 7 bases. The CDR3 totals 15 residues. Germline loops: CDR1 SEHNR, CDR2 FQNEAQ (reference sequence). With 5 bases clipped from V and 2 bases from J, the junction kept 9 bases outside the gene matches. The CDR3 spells CASSLNPGQTYEQYF. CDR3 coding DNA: TGTGCCAGCAGCCTAAACCCGGGACAGACCTACGAGCAGTACTTC.

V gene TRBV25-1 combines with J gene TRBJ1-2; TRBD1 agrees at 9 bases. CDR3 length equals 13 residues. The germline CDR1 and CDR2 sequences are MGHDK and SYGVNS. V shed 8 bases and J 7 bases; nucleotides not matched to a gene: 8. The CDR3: CASAPTGGLGYTF. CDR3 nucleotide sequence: TGTGCCAGCGCGCCTACAGGGGGCCTTGGCTACACCTTC.

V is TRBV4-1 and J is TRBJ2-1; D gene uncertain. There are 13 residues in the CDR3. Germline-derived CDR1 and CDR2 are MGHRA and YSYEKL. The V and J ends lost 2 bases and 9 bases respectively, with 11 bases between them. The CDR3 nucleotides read TGCGCCAGCAGCCAATGGCAGATGGGTGAGCAGTTCTTC. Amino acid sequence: CASSQWQMGEQFF.